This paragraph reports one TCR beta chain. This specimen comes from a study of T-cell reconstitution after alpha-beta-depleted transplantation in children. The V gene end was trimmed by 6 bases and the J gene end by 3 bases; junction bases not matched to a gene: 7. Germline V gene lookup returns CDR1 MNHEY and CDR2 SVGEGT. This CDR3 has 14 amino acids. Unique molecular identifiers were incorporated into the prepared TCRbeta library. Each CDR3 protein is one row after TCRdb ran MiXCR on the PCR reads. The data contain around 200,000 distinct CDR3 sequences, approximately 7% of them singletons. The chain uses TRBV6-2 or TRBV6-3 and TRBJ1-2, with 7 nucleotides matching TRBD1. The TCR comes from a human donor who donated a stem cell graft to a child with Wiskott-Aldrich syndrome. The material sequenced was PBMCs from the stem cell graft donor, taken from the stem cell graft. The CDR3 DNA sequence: TGTGCCAGCAGCCAGGACAGGATGTACTATGGCTACACCTTC. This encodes CASSQDRMYYGYTF.